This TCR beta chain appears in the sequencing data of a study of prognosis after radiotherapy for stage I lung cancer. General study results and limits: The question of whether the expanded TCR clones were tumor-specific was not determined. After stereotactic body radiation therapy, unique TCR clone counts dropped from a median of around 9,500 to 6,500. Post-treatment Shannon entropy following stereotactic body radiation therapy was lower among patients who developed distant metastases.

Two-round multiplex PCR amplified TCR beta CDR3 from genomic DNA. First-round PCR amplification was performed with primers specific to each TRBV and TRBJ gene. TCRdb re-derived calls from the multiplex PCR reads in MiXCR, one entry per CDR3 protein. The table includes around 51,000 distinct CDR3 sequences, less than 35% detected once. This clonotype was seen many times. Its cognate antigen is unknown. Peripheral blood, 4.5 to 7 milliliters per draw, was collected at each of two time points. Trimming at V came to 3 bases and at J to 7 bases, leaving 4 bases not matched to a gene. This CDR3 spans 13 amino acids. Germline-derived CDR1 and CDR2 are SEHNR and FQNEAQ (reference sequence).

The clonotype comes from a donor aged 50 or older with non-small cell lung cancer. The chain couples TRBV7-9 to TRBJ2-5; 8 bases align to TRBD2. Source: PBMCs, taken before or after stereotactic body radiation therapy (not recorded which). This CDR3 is CASSFLRGVTQYF. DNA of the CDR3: TGTGCCAGCAGCTTCTTGCGGGGGGTGACCCAGTACTTC.